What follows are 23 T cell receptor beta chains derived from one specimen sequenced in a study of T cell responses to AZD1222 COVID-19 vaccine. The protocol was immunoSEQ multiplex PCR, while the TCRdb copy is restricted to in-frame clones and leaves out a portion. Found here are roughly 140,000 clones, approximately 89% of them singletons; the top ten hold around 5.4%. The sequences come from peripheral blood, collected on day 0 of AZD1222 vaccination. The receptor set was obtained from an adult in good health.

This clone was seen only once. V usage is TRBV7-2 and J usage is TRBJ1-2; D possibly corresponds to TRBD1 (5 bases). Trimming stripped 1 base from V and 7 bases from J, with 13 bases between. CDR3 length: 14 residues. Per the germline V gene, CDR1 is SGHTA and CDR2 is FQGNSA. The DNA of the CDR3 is TGTGCCAGCAGCTTAGACCAGGGTATGCGTGGCTACACCTTC. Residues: CASSLDQGMRGYTF.

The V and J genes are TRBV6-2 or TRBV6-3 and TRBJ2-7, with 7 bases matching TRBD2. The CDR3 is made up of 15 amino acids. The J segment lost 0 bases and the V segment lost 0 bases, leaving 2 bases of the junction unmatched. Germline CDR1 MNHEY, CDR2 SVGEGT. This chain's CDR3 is CASSYSREGSYEQYF. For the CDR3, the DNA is TGTGCCAGCAGTTACTCGAGGGAGGGCTCCTACGAGCAGTACTTC.

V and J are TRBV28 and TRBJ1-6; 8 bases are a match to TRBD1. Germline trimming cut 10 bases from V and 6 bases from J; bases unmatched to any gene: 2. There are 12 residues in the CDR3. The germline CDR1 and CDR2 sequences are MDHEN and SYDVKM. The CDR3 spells CAIDRGNSPLHF. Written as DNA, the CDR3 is TGTGCCATCGACAGGGGTAATTCACCCCTCCACTTT. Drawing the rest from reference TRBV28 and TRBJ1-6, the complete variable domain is DVKVTQSSRYLVKRTGEKVFLECVQDMDHENMFWYRQDPGLGLRLIYFSYDVKMKEKGDIPEGYSVSREKKERFSLILESASTNQTSMYLCAIDRGNSPLHFGNGTRLTVT.

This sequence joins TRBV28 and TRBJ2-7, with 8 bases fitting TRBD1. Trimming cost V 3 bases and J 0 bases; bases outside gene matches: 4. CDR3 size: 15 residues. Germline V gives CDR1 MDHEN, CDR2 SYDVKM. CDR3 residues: CASSFRGQVSYEQYF. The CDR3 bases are TGTGCCAGCAGTTTCAGGGGGCAGGTCTCCTACGAGCAGTACTTC.

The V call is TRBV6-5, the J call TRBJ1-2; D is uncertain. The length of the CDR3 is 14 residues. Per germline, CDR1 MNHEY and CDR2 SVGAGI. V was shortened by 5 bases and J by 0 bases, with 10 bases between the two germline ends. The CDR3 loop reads CASSRVGSNYGYTF. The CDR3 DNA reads TGTGCCAGCAGTAGGGTGGGTTCTAACTATGGCTACACCTTC.

The chain's CDR3 is CASSYAEGEQYF. In nucleotides, the CDR3 is TGTGCCAGCAGTTACGCAGAGGGCGAGCAGTACTTC. J is TRBJ2-7 and V is TRBV6-5; a possible D gene is TRBD2 (5 bases). Between the trimmed V and J ends, which lost 2 bases and 6 bases, there was a span of 8 bases. The CDR3 covers 12 residues. Germline lookup yields CDR1 MNHEY and CDR2 SVGAGI.

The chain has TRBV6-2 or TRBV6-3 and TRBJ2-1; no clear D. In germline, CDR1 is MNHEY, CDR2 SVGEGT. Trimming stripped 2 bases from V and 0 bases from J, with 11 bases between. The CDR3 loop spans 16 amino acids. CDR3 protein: CASSYLSASSYNEQFF. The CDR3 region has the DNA TGTGCCAGCAGTTACCTTTCTGCCTCCTCCTACAATGAGCAGTTCTTC.

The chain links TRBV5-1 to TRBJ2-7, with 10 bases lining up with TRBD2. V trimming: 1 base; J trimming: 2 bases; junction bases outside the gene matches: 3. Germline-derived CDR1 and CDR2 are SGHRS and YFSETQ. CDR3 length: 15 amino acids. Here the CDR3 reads CASSLTTSGTYEQYF. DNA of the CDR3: TGCGCCAGCAGCTTGACCACTAGCGGGACCTACGAGCAGTACTTC.

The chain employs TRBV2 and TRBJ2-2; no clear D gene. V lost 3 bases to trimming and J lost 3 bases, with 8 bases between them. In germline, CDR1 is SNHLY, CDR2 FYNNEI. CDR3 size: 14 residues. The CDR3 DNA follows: TGTGCCAGCAGTGAGGGCTTTTACACCGGGGAGCTGTTTTTT. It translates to CASSEGFYTGELFF.

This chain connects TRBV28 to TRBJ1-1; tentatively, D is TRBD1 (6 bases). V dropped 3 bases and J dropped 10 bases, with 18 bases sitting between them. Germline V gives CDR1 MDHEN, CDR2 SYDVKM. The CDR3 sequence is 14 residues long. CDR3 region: CASSFIQAPRGAFF. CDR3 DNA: TGTGCCAGCAGTTTCATCCAGGCACCCAGGGGAGCTTTCTTT. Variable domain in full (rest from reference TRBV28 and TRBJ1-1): DVKVTQSSRYLVKRTGEKVFLECVQDMDHENMFWYRQDPGLGLRLIYFSYDVKMKEKGDIPEGYSVSREKKERFSLILESASTNQTSMYLCASSFIQAPRGAFFGQGTRLTVV.

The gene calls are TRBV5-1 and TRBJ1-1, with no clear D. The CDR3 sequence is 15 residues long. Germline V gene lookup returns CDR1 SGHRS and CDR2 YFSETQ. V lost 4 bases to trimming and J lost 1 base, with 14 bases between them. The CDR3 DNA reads TGCGCCAGCAGCGCCTTAGGTGTGGAGAACACTGAAGCTTTCTTT. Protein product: CASSALGVENTEAFF.

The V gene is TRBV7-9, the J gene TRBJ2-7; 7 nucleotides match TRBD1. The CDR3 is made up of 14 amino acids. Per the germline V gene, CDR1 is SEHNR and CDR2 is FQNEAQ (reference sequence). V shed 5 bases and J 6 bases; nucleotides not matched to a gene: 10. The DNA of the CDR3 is TGTGCCAGCAGCCCGAGACAGGGATTCTCCGAGCAGTACTTC. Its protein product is CASSPRQGFSEQYF.

The CDR3 here is CASSSHGGLPGYEQYF. CDR3 coding DNA: TGTGCCAGCAGTTCTCACGGTGGACTCCCCGGATACGAGCAGTACTTC. The chain has TRBV6-5 and TRBJ2-7; maybe TRBD2 (5 bases). CDR3 length equals 16 residues. V was pared by 4 bases and J by 4 bases, with 20 bases between. Germline assignment: CDR1 MNHEY and CDR2 SVGAGI.

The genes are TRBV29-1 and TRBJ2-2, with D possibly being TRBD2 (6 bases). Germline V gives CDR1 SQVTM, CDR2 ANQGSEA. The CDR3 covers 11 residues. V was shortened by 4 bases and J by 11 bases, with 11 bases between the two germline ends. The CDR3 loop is CSVGGVGELFF. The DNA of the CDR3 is TGCAGCGTTGGGGGGGTCGGAGAGCTGTTTTTT.

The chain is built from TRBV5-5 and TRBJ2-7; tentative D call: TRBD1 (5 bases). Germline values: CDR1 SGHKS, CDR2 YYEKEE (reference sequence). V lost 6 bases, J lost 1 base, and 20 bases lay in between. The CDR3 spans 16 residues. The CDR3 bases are TGTGCCAGCACAAGGCAGTCGAGACAGAATTCCTACGAGCAGTACTTC. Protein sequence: CASTRQSRQNSYEQYF.

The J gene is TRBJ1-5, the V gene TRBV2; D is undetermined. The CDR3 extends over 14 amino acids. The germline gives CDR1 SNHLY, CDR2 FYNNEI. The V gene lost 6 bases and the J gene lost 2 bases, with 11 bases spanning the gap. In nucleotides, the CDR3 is TGTGCCAGCAGCTCCAGGAGTGGCAATCAGCCCCAGCATTTT. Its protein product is CASSSRSGNQPQHF. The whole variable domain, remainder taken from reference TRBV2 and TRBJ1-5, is EPEVTQTPSHQVTQMGQEVILRCVPISNHLYFYWYRQILGQKVEFLVSFYNNEISEKSEIFDDQFSVERPDGSNFTLKIRSTKLEDSAMYFCASSSRSGNQPQHFGDGTRLSIL.

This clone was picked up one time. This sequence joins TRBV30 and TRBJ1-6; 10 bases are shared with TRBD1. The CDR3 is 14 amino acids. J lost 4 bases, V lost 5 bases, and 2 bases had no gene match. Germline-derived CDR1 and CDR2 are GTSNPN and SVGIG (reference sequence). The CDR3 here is CAWGTGDYNSPLHF. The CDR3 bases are TGTGCCTGGGGGACAGGGGATTATAATTCACCCCTCCACTTT.

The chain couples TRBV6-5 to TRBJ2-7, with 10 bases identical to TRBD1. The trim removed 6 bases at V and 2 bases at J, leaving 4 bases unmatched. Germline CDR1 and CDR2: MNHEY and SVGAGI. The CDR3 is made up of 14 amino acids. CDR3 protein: CASSPGQGTYEQYF. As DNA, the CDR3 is TGTGCCAGCAGCCCGGGACAGGGGACCTACGAGCAGTACTTC.

CDR3 nucleotides: TGTGCCAGCAAGAAAACAGGGTTGGCAAACACTGAAGCTTTCTTT. Protein product: CASKKTGLANTEAFF. The chain employs TRBV5-8 and TRBJ1-1; TRBD1 is a possible D gene (6 bases). Germline V gene sequence: CDR1 SGHTS, CDR2 YDEGEE. Trimming left V 6 bases short and J 2 bases short, with 17 bases between. This CDR3 has 15 amino acids.

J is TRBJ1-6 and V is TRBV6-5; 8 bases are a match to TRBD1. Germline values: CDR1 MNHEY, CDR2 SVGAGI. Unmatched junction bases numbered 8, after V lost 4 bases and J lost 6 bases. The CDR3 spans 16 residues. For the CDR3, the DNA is TGTGCCAGCAGTTCCCCCGGGACAGGTTTTAATTCACCCCTCCACTTT. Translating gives CASSSPGTGFNSPLHF.

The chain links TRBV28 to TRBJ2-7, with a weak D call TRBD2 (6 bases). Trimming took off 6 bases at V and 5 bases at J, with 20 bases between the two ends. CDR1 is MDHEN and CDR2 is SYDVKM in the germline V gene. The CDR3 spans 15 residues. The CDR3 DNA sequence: TGTGCCAGCAGGGCCGGGGGTACTGAGAGGAACGAGCAGTACTTC. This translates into CASRAGGTERNEQYF.

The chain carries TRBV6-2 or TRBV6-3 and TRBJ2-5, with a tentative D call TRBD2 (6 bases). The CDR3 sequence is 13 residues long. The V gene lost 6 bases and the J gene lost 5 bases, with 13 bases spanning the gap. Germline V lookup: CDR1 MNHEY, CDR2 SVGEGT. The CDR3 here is CASSPWGDETQYF. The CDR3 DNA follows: TGTGCCAGCAGCCCCTGGGGGGATGAGACCCAGTACTTC.

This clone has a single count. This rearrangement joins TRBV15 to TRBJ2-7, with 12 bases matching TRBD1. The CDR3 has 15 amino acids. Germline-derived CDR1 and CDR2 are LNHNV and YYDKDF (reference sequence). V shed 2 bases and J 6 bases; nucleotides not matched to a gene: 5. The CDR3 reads CATSRLGTGGVEQYF. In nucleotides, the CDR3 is TGTGCCACCAGCAGACTCGGGACAGGGGGCGTCGAGCAGTACTTC.